This TCR beta chain was captured in a study of PD-L1 blockade in urothelial cancer. General study points: For durable-benefit patients, tumor-associated blood clones expanded more at 3 weeks.

Concerning this clone itself: Its antigen is undetermined.

Spiking of synthetic TCR analog templates was performed in each PCR. TCRdb keeps only in-frame clones here, not all; method: immunoSEQ multiplex PCR. This table has more than 60,000 clones, about nine tenths appearing once. Time point given: peripheral blood 6 weeks after treatment start. Germline CDR1 MNHEY, CDR2 SMNVEV (reference sequence). The CDR3 spans 14 residues. The V and J ends lost 7 bases and 0 bases, in that order; junction bases with no gene match: 2. This TCR was sampled from a man between 60 and 75 years old with urothelial cancer. V is TRBV27 and J is TRBJ1-4; TRBD1 matches at 7 bases. The sequencing here drew on PBMCs, taken around atezolizumab (anti-PD-L1) treatment. The DNA for the CDR3 is TGTGCCAGCACCGACAGGGCAACTAATGAAAAACTGTTTTTT. It yields the protein CASTDRATNEKLFF.